The sequence of this T cell receptor (beta chain) was determined in a study of human T cells and chemical hapten exposure. Study results and limitations: The study found that PT1 expanded TCR counts correlated positively with patch test score. TCRs at high frequency, those above 1 in 1000, did not change with DPC sensitization.

The library attached unique molecular identifiers to individual cDNA molecules. In the original workflow: There were a median of approximately 96,000 TCRs per sample, with a range from roughly 20,000 to 750,000. TCRdb used MiXCR to reprocess the RACE reads, holding one entry per CDR3 protein. TCRdb's processing, not the authors' own work, is the source of the V and J calls. The table includes more than 55,000 distinct CDR3 sequences, 9.9% detected once. Germline CDR1 SGHVS, CDR2 FNYEAQ. The CDR3 spans 13 residues. Germline trimming cut 5 bases from V and 3 bases from J; bases unmatched to any gene: 4. Only a few counts were recorded for this clonotype. What it binds is not known. Time point in this sample: pre-sensitization, week 0. Specified treatment: therapeutic diphenylcyclopropenone sensitization with weekly scalp DPC.

V usage is TRBV7-6 and J usage is TRBJ2-7, with 7 bases fitting TRBD1. This sequence originates from a man aged 35-49 years with alopecia areata. Some clones in this sample may be carry-over from other donors' samples. The sequencing here drew on whole blood, taken in connection with sensitization to the hapten diphenylcyclopropenone (DPC). The CDR3 sequence: CASSRGQYYEQYF. CDR3 coding DNA: TGTGCCAGCAGCCGGGGACAGTACTACGAGCAGTACTTC. Full variable domain (rest looked up from reference TRBV7-6 and TRBJ2-7): GAGVSQSPRYKVTKRGQDVALRCDPISGHVSLYWYRQALGQGPEFLTYFNYEAQQDKSGLPNDRFSAERPEGSISTLTIQRTEQRDSAMYRCASSRGQYYEQYFGPGTRLTVT.